Each of the 27 T cell receptor beta chains below was sequenced from the same sample in a study of relationships among human T cell subsets. Th1 cells were collected as flow-through following bead selections for CD25, CD56 and CD294. TCR alpha and beta CDR3s were amplified from mRNA by semiquantitative ARM-PCR. Exponential amplification used communal superprimers after tagged nested gene-specific primers in ARM-PCR. Each CDR3 protein is one row after TCRdb ran MiXCR on the multiplex PCR reads. Of 10,000 to 15,000 distinct CDR3 sequences in the sample, around 67% were seen once. The specimen was CD4+ Th1 cells sorted from blood. The origin of the receptors is a man in his forties or fifties in good health.

The chain is built from TRBV28 and TRBJ2-6; D ambiguous. The CDR3 covers 15 residues. Germline loops: CDR1 MDHEN, CDR2 SYDVKM. The germline V and J ends were trimmed by 6 bases and 0 bases, with 9 bases remaining between them. CDR3 protein: CASSGRPSGANVLTF. The CDR3 DNA reads TGTGCCAGCAGCGGGCGGCCCTCTGGGGCCAACGTCCTGACTTTC.

CDR3 in DNA: TGTGCCAGCAGCCAAGATTTGCCAGGGGCCCCCAACACTGAAGCTTTCTTT. This encodes CASSQDLPGAPNTEAFF. The genes are TRBV4-2 and TRBJ1-1; TRBD1 might be the D (6 bases). The CDR3 extends over 17 amino acids. CDR1 and CDR2 from the germline V gene are LGHNA and YNFKEQ. V lost 0 bases, J lost 2 bases, and 16 bases lay in between.

The chain couples TRBV28 to TRBJ1-2, with a possible D match to TRBD1 (6 bases). This CDR3 contains 10 residues. CDR1 MDHEN and CDR2 SYDVKM come from the germline V gene. Trimming stripped 10 bases from V and 14 bases from J, with 17 bases between. CDR3 sequence (DNA): TGTGCCACCAACAGGGTCCTGTGGACCTTC. It is translated as CATNRVLWTF.

This clonotype appeared a single time. CDR3 nucleotide sequence: TGTGCCAGCAGGGCGACAGGGGCCGGGAGCAATCAGCCCCAGCATTTT. Amino acid sequence: CASRATGAGSNQPQHF. The chain is built from TRBV12-3 or TRBV12-4 and TRBJ1-5, with 8 bases matching TRBD1. Losses at the gene ends were 6 bases for V and 1 base for J; bases not matched to a gene: 8. This CDR3 is 16 amino acids long.

This clonotype has more than one count but fewer than ten. The rearrangement uses TRBV20-1 and TRBJ2-5; D might be TRBD2 (5 bases). CDR1 is DFQATT and CDR2 is SNEGSKA in the germline V gene (reference sequence). Trimming took 3 bases from V and 5 from J, leaving 7 bases between them. The CDR3 loop spans 11 amino acids. CDR3 sequence (DNA): TGCAGTGCTAGCGGGGAGGAGACCCAGTACTTC. It translates to CSASGEETQYF.

The sample holds a few counts of this clonotype. V and J are TRBV7-9 and TRBJ2-3; D perhaps matches TRBD1 (6 bases). The CDR3 has 15 residues. Trimming stripped 3 bases from V and 5 bases from J, with 15 bases between. Germline V gene lookup returns CDR1 SEHNR and CDR2 FQNEAQ (reference sequence). In nucleotides, the CDR3 is TGTGCCAGCAGCTTCAACGGGCAGGGGAGAGATACGCAGTATTTT. This codes for CASSFNGQGRDTQYF.

This clonotype was observed a handful of times. The CDR3 coding sequence is TGTGCCAGCAGCTTACGACAGCAAGAGACCCAGTACTTC. It specifies CASSLRQQETQYF. The genes are TRBV11-2 and TRBJ2-5; tentatively, D is TRBD1 (5 bases). From germline, CDR1 is SGHAT and CDR2 FQNNGV. This CDR3 spans 13 amino acids. V lost 2 bases to trimming and J lost 2 bases, with 6 bases between them.

In this sample, this clonotype turned up once. This is likely a read error, given that the CDR3 carries no conserved phenylalanine or tryptophan at its end. In nucleotides, the CDR3 is TGTACCAGCAGTTCCGGTCGCTACGCGCAGTACCTC. Amino acids: CTSSSGRYAQYL. The J gene is TRBJ2-7, the V gene TRBV14; D is unclear. Germline V gene data show CDR1 as SGHDN and CDR2 as FVKESK. CDR3 size: 12 residues.

This rearrangement joins TRBV20-1 to TRBJ1-5; D gene unclear. The CDR3 has 13 amino acids. Germline V CDR1 and CDR2: DFQATT, SNEGSKA (reference sequence). Between the trimmed V and J ends, which lost 3 bases and 4 bases, there was a span of 10 bases. This CDR3 is CSARIGKNQPQHF. The CDR3 nucleotides are TGCAGTGCTAGGATAGGGAAAAATCAGCCCCAGCATTTT.

This sequence joins TRBV11-2 and TRBJ2-3; D is perhaps TRBD1 or TRBD2 (5 bases each). Looked up from germline, CDR1 is SGHAT and CDR2 is FQNNGV. The ends were cut back, 3 bases at V and 1 base at J, with 8 bases in the middle. The CDR3 has 14 residues. For the CDR3, the DNA is TGTGCCAGCAGCTTCGTGGGGGGCACAGATACGCAGTATTTT. Protein sequence: CASSFVGGTDTQYF.

This clonotype was recorded a few times. CDR3 coding DNA: TGCGCCAGCAGCCCGGACCGCAATGGCTACACCTTC. It specifies CASSPDRNGYTF. The chain combines TRBV5-1 with TRBJ1-2; no definite D call. V dropped 4 bases and J dropped 6 bases, with 10 bases sitting between them. Germline V gives CDR1 SGHRS, CDR2 YFSETQ. The CDR3 loop spans 12 amino acids.

This clonotype was counted a single time. The CDR3 spells CATSRDGQGTEAFF. DNA for the CDR3: TGTGCCACCAGCAGAGATGGGCAGGGAACTGAAGCTTTCTTT. The chain joins TRBV15 to TRBJ1-1, with a weak D call TRBD1 (5 bases). The CDR3 length is 14 residues. Germline CDR1 reads LNHNV; CDR2 reads YYDKDF (reference sequence). V lost 0 bases, J lost 5 bases, and 10 bases lay in between. The complete variable domain, with remaining parts taken from reference TRBV15 and TRBJ1-1, reads DAMVIQNPRYQVTQFGKPVTLSCSQTLNHNVMYWYQQKSSQAPKLLFHYYDKDFNNEADTPDNFQSRRPNTSFCFLDIRSPGLGDTAMYLCATSRDGQGTEAFFGQGTRLTVV.

The rearrangement uses TRBV20-1 and TRBJ2-6, with unresolved D. The length of the CDR3 is 15 residues. Deletions cut 5 bases from V and 0 bases from J, with 11 bases between. CDR1 and CDR2 from the germline V gene are DFQATT and SNEGSKA (reference sequence). This CDR3 is CSAPTQYSGANVLTF. CDR3 sequence (DNA): TGCAGTGCTCCGACGCAGTACTCTGGGGCCAACGTCCTGACTTTC.

V gene TRBV11-1 combines with J gene TRBJ2-7; 10 bases are a match to TRBD2. CDR1 SGHAT and CDR2 FQDESV come from the germline V gene (reference sequence). V trimming: 5 bases; J trimming: 1 base; junction bases outside the gene matches: 5. The CDR3 has 15 amino acids. CDR3 DNA sequence: TGTGCCAGCAGCCGAACTAGCGGGACTTCCTACGAGCAGTACTTC. Amino acid sequence: CASSRTSGTSYEQYF.

The chain joins TRBV6-2 or TRBV6-3 to TRBJ2-5; D may match TRBD1 or TRBD2 (5 bases each). Germline-derived CDR1 and CDR2 are MNHEY and SVGEGT. The CDR3 extends over 15 amino acids. The ends were cut back, 6 bases at V and 5 bases at J, with 19 bases in the middle. The CDR3 nucleotides are TGTGCCAGCAGACTACCCGGGACCCGAGGGGAGACCCAGTACTTC. Translated: CASRLPGTRGETQYF.

This clonotype showed up just a few times. J is TRBJ1-5 and V is TRBV20-1; maybe TRBD1 (6 bases). CDR1 DFQATT and CDR2 SNEGSKA come from the germline V gene (reference sequence). This CDR3 contains 15 residues. Trimming left V 1 base short and J 4 bases short, with 14 bases between. CDR3 sequence: CSARGGRGANQPQHF. In DNA, the CDR3 is TGCAGTGCTAGAGGAGGCAGGGGTGCAAATCAGCCCCAGCATTTT.

The V and J genes are TRBV29-1 and TRBJ2-1, with D possibly TRBD2 on 6 matching bases. Deletions cut 7 bases from V and 4 bases from J, with 17 bases between. The CDR3 covers 14 residues. Per the germline V gene, CDR1 is SQVTM and CDR2 is ANQGSEA. DNA of the CDR3: TGCAGCGCCCGACCGGGAGCCGGTTACAATGAGCAGTTCTTC. It specifies CSARPGAGYNEQFF.

This clonotype was seen only a few times. The chain combines TRBV29-1 with TRBJ2-1; TRBD1 matches at 8 bases. J gave up 5 bases and V 1 base, and 4 bases lay outside the gene matches. CDR3 length: 14 amino acids. Germline V gives CDR1 SQVTM, CDR2 ANQGSEA. This CDR3 is CSVEGRQGNNEQFF. CDR3 nucleotide sequence: TGCAGCGTTGAAGGGAGACAGGGGAACAATGAGCAGTTCTTC.

This chain connects TRBV6-5 to TRBJ2-7; D gene uncertain. The CDR3 totals 12 residues. Germline V CDR1 and CDR2: MNHEY, SVGAGI. V was pared by 4 bases and J by 6 bases, with 10 bases between. The CDR3 bases are TGTGCCAGCAGTTTACGGGCCTTCGAGCAGTACTTC. As protein: CASSLRAFEQYF.

Only a few counts were recorded for this clonotype. The chain couples TRBV27 to TRBJ1-2; D may be TRBD1 (5 bases). The germline gives CDR1 MNHEY, CDR2 SMNVEV (reference sequence). The V end lost 5 bases, the J end lost 4 bases, and 14 bases lay between the germline ends. This CDR3 has 14 residues. The CDR3 DNA reads as TGTGCCAGCAGTCCTGATACAGGTCCCTATGGCTACACCTTC. It encodes CASSPDTGPYGYTF.

This chain joins TRBV5-1 and TRBJ1-2; no definite D call. The CDR3 consists of 9 residues. Germline CDR1 is SGHRS and CDR2 is YFSETQ. Trimming cost V 7 bases and J 7 bases, with 5 bases left between them. The CDR3 protein is CASGGGYTF. The CDR3 DNA reads as TGCGCCAGCGGCGGTGGCTACACCTTC.

This clonotype showed up just a few times. V gene TRBV7-6 combines with J gene TRBJ1-5, with TRBD1 matching 7 bases. V lost 3 bases, J lost 5 bases, and 1 base stayed unmatched. The CDR3 has 13 amino acids. Germline lookup yields CDR1 SGHVS and CDR2 FNYEAQ. The CDR3 coding sequence is TGTGCCAGCAGCTTTGACAGGGATCAGCCCCAGCATTTT. Its translation: CASSFDRDQPQHF. The entire variable domain, with the rest obtained from reference TRBV7-6 and TRBJ1-5, is as follows: GAGVSQSPRYKVTKRGQDVALRCDPISGHVSLYWYRQALGQGPEFLTYFNYEAQQDKSGLPNDRFSAERPEGSISTLTIQRTEQRDSAMYRCASSFDRDQPQHFGDGTRLSIL.

This clonotype turned up a few times. The chain carries TRBV11-2 and TRBJ2-3; D unclear. Deletions cut 1 base from V and 10 bases from J, with 9 bases between. CDR1 SGHAT and CDR2 FQNNGV come from the germline V gene. The length of the CDR3 is 12 residues. The CDR3 loop is CASSLVEDPQYF. The CDR3 DNA is TGTGCCAGCAGCTTAGTAGAGGACCCGCAGTATTTT.

This sequence joins TRBV20-1 and TRBJ1-1; no clear D. Germline-derived CDR1 and CDR2 are DFQATT and SNEGSKA (reference sequence). Trimming stripped 3 bases from V and 5 bases from J, with 7 bases between. CDR3 length: 11 amino acids. CDR3 coding DNA: TGCAGTGCTAGGCGAGAAACTGAAGCTTTCTTT. It translates to CSARRETEAFF.

This clonotype has a handful of counts. The chain is built from TRBV28 and TRBJ1-1; no reliable D call. This CDR3 comprises 16 residues. Germline lookup yields CDR1 MDHEN and CDR2 SYDVKM. Trimming stripped 5 bases from V and 1 base from J, with 17 bases between. The CDR3 coding sequence is TGTGCCAGCAGTCGAGATTGGGCGCGGAGGAACACTGAAGCTTTCTTT. This encodes CASSRDWARRNTEAFF. Full variable domain (missing parts from reference TRBV28 and TRBJ1-1): DVKVTQSSRYLVKRTGEKVFLECVQDMDHENMFWYRQDPGLGLRLIYFSYDVKMKEKGDIPEGYSVSREKKERFSLILESASTNQTSMYLCASSRDWARRNTEAFFGQGTRLTVV.

The chain is built from TRBV11-3 and TRBJ2-7, with a tentative D call TRBD1 (6 bases). Germline values: CDR1 SGHNT, CDR2 YENEEA. V was shortened by 5 bases and J by 5 bases, with 19 bases between the two germline ends. The CDR3 length is 15 residues. The CDR3 nucleotides are TGTGCCAGCAGCCGTCGTACAGGGTCTAATGACGAGCAGTACTTC. It specifies CASSRRTGSNDEQYF.

The chain carries TRBV27 and TRBJ1-6; no definite D call. The germline gives CDR1 MNHEY, CDR2 SMNVEV (reference sequence). Deletions cut 5 bases from V and 7 bases from J, with 9 bases between. The CDR3 length is 13 residues. Here the CDR3 reads CASSQNLNSPLHF. In DNA, the CDR3 is TGTGCCAGCAGTCAAAATCTCAATTCACCCCTCCACTTT.